This TCR beta chain was sequenced during a study of control samples from healthy donors and cancer patients. This CDR3 is built from 15 residues. Trimming cost V 5 bases and J 0 bases, with 14 bases left between them. The germline CDR1 and CDR2 sequences are SGHVS and FNYEAQ. The data were produced by immunoSEQ multiplex PCR, yet TCRdb's version contains in-frame clones alone and is incomplete. The sample includes approximately 71,000 clones, around nine tenths of them seen just once. This chain joins TRBV7-6 and TRBJ2-7; D not resolved. Sample: PBMCs. This clonotype was sampled from a man between 60 and 75 years old with lung cancer. CDR3 bases: TGTGCCAGCAGCCTCGGATCTCTACCCTCCTACGAGCAGTACTTC. Its translation is CASSLGSLPSYEQYF.